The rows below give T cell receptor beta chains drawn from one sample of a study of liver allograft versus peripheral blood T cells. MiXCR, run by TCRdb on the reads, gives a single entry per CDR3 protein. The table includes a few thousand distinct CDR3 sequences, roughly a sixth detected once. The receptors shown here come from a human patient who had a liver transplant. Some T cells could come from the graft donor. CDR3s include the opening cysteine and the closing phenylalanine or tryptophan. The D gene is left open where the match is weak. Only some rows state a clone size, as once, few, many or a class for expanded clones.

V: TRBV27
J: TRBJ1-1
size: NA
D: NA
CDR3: CASSPSPTRRAEAFF
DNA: TGTGCCAGCAGTCCCTCCCCAACACGACGGGCTGAAGCTTTCTTT

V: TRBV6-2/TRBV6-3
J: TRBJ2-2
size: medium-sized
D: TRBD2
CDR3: CASSPSLAGAWDGELFF
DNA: TGTGCCAGCAGCCCTTCTTTAGCGGGAGCATGGGATGGGGAGCTGTTTTTT

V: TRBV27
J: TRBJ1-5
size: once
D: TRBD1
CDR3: CASSSTGAQPQHF
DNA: TGTGCCAGCAGTTCGACAGGGGCTCAGCCCCAGCATTTT

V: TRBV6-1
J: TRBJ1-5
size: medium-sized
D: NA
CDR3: CASTLAGNSNQPQHF
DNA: TGTGCCAGCACCCTAGCCGGAAATAGCAATCAGCCCCAGCATTTT

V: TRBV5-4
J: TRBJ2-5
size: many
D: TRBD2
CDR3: CASSGPSAGEETQYF
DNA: TGTGCCAGCAGCGGGCCTTCCGCGGGAGAGGAGACCCAGTACTTC

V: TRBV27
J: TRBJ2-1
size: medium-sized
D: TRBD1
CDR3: CASSSSPGTGVSNEQFF
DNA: TGTGCCAGCAGTTCCTCCCCCGGGACAGGGGTAAGCAATGAGCAGTTCTTC

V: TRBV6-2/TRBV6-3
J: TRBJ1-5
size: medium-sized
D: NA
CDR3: CASSVQGTIGNQPQHF
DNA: TGTGCCAGCAGCGTACAGGGAACCATAGGGAATCAGCCCCAGCATTTT

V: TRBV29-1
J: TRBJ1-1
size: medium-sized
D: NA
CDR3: CSAEGDTEAFF
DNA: TGCAGCGCCGAAGGGGACACTGAAGCTTTCTTT

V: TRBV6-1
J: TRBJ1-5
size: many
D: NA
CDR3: CASSEAGVNQPQHF
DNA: TGTGCCAGCAGTGAAGCCGGAGTGAATCAGCCCCAGCATTTT

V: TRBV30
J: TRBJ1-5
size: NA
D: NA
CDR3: CAWGHEYWTGNQPQHF
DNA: TGTGCCTGGGGTCACGAGTATTGGACGGGGAATCAGCCCCAGCATTTT

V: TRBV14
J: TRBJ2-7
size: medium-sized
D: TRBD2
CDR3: CASSQRVASGPPYEQYF
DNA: TGTGCCAGCAGCCAAAGGGTTGCTAGCGGGCCCCCGTACGAGCAGTACTTC

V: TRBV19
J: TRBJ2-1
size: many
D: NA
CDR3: CASSIEGVGQGRGNEQFF
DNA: TGTGCCAGTAGTATAGAGGGGGTGGGGCAGGGCCGGGGGAATGAGCAGTTCTTC

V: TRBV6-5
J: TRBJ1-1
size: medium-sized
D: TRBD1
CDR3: CASSYAGGKTEAFF
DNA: TGTGCCAGCAGTTATGCAGGGGGCAAGACTGAAGCTTTCTTT

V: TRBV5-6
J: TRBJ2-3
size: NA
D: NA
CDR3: CASSFGPDTQYF
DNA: TGTGCCAGCAGCTTTGGGCCAGATACGCAGTATTTT

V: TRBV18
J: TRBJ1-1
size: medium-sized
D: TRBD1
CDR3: CASSPPQGSTEAFF
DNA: TGTGCCAGCTCACCACCACAGGGGTCCACTGAAGCTTTCTTT

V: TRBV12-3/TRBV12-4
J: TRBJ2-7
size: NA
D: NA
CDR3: CASSFGGGNEQYF
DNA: TGTGCCAGCAGTTTTGGGGGTGGTAACGAGCAGTACTTC

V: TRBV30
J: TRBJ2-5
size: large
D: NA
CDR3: CAWSGDTKQETQYF
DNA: TGTGCCTGGAGTGGGGACACGAAACAAGAGACCCAGTACTTC

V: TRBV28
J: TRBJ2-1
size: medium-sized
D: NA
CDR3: CASSIGRDPTGEQFF
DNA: TGTGCCAGCAGCATAGGGCGGGACCCCACAGGTGAGCAGTTCTTC